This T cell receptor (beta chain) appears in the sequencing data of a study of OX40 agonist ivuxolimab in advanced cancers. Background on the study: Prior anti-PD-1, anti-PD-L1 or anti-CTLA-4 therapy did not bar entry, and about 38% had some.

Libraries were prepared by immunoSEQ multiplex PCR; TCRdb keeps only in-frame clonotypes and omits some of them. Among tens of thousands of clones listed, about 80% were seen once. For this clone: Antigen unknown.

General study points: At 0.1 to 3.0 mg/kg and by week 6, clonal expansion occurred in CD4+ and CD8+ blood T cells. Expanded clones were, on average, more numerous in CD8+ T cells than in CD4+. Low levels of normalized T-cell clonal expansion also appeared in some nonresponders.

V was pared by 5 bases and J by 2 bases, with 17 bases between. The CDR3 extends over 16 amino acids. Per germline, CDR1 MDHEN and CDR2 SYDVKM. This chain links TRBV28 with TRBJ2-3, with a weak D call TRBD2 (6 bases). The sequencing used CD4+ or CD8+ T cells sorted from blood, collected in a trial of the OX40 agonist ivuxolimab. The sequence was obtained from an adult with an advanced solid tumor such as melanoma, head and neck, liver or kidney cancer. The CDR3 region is CASSPGDLPITDTQYF. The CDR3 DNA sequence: TGTGCCAGCAGTCCGGGGGATCTACCAATCACAGATACGCAGTATTTT.